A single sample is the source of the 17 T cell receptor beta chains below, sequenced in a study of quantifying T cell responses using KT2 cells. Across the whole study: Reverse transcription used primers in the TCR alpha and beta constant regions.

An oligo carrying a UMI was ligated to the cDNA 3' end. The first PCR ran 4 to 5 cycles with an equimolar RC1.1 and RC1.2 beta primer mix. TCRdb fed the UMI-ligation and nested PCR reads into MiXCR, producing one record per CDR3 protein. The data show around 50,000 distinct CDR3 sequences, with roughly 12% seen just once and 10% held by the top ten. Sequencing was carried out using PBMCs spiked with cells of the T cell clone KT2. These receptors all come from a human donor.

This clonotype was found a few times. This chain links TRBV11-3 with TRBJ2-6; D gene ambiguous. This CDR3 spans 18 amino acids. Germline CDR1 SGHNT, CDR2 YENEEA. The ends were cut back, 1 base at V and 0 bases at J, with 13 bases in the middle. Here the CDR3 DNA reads TGTGCCAGCAGCTTAGGGACCTTTTTCGACTCTGGGGCCAACGTCCTGACTTTC. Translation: CASSLGTFFDSGANVLTF.

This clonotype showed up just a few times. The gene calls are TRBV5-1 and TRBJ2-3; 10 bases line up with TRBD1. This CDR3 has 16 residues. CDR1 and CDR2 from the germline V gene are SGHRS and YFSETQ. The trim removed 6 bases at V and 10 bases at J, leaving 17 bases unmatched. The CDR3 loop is CASNTKTGGFWDSQYF. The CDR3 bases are TGCGCCAGCAACACCAAGACAGGGGGCTTCTGGGATTCGCAGTATTTT. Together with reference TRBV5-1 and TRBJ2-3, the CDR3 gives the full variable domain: KAGVTQTPRYLIKTRGQQVTLSCSPISGHRSVSWYQQTPGQGLQFLFEYFSETQRNKGNFPGRFSGRQFSNSRSEMNVSTLELGDSALYLCASNTKTGGFWDSQYFGPGTRLTVL.

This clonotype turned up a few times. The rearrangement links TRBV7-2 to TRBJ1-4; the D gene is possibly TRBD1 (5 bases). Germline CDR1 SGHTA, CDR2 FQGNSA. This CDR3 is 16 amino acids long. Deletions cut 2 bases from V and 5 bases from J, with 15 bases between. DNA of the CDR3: TGTGCCAGCAGCTTAATGCGGCCAGGGAGGAATGAAAAACTGTTTTTT. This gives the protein CASSLMRPGRNEKLFF. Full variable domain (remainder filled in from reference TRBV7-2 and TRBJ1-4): GAGVSQSPSNKVTEKGKDVELRCDPISGHTALYWYRQSLGQGLEFLIYFQGNSAPDKSGLPSDRFSAERTGGSVSTLTIQRTQQEDSAVYLCASSLMRPGRNEKLFFGSGTQLSVL.

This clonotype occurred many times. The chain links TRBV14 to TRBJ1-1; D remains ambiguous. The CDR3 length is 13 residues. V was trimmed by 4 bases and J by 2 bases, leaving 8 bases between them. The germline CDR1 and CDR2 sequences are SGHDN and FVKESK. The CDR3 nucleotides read TGTGCCAGCAGCCCTCGATTAAACACTGAAGCTTTCTTT. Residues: CASSPRLNTEAFF.

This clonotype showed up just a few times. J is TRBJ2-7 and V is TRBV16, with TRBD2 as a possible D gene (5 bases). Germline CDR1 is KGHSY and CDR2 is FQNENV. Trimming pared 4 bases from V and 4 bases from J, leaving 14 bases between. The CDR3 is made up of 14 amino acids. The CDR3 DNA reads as TGTGCCAGCAGCCTAAACGGGGTCCTATACGAGCAGTACTTC. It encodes CASSLNGVLYEQYF.

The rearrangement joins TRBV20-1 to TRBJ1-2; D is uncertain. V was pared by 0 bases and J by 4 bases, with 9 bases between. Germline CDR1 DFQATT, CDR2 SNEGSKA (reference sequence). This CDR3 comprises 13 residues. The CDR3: CSARDPLSYGYTF. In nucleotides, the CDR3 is TGCAGTGCTAGAGATCCTTTGTCCTATGGCTACACCTTC.

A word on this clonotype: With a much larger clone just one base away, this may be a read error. The CDR3 DNA follows: TGCAGCGTGCGGAGGTCGAACACCGGGGAGCTGTTTTTT. Its translation: CSVRRSNTGELFF. The chain recombines TRBV29-1 with TRBJ2-2; perhaps TRBD2 as D (5 bases). Germline CDR1 reads SQVTM; CDR2 reads ANQGSEA. Trimming removed 6 bases at V and 0 bases at J, with 8 bases between. The CDR3 loop spans 13 amino acids.

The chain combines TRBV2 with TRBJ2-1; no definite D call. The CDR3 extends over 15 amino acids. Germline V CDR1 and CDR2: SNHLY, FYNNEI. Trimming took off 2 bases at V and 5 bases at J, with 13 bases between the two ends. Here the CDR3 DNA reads TGTGCCAGCAGTGAAATGGCTATTCCCAACAATGAGCAGTTCTTC. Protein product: CASSEMAIPNNEQFF.

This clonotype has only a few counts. CDR3 sequence (DNA): TGCAGTGCAGTAACGTCGCATACTAGCGGGGGAGGGAAGCAGTTCTTC. It encodes CSAVTSHTSGGGKQFF. The J gene is TRBJ2-1, the V gene TRBV20-1; TRBD2 matches 11 bases. This CDR3 has 16 residues. Germline V lookup: CDR1 DFQATT, CDR2 SNEGSKA (reference sequence). V was pared by 6 bases and J by 11 bases, with 18 bases of the junction left unmatched.

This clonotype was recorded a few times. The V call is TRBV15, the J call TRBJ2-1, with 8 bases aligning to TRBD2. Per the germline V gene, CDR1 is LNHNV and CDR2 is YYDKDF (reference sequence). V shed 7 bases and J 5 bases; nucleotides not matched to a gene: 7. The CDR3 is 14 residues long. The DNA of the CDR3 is TGTGCCACCATCCTAGCGGGCGTGAACAATGAGCAGTTCTTC. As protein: CATILAGVNNEQFF.

Here the CDR3 reads CASSLAGKGNEQFF. CDR3 bases: TGTGCCAGCAGCTTAGCGGGAAAAGGGAATGAGCAGTTCTTC. J is TRBJ2-1 and V is TRBV11-2; a weak D match, TRBD2 (5 bases). Trimming pared 1 base from V and 7 bases from J, leaving 11 bases between. CDR1 SGHAT and CDR2 FQNNGV come from the germline V gene. This CDR3 is 14 amino acids long.

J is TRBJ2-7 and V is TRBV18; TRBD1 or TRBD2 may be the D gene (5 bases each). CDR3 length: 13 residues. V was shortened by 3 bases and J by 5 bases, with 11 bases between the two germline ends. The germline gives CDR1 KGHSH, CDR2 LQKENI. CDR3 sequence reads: CASSPGRVDEQYF. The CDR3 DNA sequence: TGTGCCAGCTCACCGGGACGCGTGGACGAGCAGTACTTC. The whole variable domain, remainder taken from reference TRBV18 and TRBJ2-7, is NAGVMQNPRHLVRRRGQEARLRCSPMKGHSHVYWYRQLPEEGLKFMVYLQKENIIDESGMPKERFSAEFPKEGPSILRIQQVVRGDSAAYFCASSPGRVDEQYFGPGTRLTVT.

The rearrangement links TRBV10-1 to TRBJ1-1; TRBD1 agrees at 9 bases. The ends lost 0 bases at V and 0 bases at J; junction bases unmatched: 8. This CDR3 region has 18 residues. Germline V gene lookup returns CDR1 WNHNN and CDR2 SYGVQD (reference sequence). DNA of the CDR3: TGCGCCAGCAGTGAGTCGACGCCGGGACAGGGCATGAACACTGAAGCTTTCTTT. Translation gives CASSESTPGQGMNTEAFF.

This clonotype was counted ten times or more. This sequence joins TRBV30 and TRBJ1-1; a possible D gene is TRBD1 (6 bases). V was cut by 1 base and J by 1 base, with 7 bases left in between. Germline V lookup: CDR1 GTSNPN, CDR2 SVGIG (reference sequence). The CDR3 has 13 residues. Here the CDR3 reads CAWSDRENTEAFF. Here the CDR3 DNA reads TGTGCCTGGAGTGACAGGGAGAACACTGAAGCTTTCTTT.

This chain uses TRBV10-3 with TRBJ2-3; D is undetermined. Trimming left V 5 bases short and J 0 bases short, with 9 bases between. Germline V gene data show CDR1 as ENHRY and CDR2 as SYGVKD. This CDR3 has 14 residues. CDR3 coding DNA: TGTGCCATCAGTAGCCGAACTAGCACAGATACGCAGTATTTT. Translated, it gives CAISSRTSTDTQYF.

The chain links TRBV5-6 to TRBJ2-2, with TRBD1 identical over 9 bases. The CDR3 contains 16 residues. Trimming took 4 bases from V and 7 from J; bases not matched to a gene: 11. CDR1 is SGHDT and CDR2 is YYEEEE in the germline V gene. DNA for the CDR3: TGTGCCAGCAGCCCCCGCCGGGGACAGGGATTCGGGGAGCTGTTTTTT. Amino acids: CASSPRRGQGFGELFF.

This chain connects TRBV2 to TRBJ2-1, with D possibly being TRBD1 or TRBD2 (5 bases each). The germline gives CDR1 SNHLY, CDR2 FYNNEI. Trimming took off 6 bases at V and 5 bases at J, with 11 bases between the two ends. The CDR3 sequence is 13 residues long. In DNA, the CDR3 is TGTGCCAGCAGCGCAGTGGGGGACAATGAGCAGTTCTTC. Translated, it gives CASSAVGDNEQFF.